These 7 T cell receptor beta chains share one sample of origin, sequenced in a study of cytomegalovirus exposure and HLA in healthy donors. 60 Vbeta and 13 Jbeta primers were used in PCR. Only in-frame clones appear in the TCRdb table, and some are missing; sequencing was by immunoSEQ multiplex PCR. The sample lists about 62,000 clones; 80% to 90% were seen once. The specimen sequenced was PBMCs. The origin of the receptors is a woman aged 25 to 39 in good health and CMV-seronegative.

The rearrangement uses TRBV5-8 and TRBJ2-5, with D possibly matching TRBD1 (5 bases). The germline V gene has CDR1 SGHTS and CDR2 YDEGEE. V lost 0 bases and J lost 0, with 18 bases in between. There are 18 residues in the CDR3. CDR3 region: CASSLETRNRLYQETQYF. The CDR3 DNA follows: TGTGCCAGCAGCTTGGAGACACGGAACAGGCTGTACCAAGAGACCCAGTACTTC.

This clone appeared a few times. The CDR3 sequence is CASRLDPGGSNEQFF. CDR3 coding DNA: TGTGCCAGCAGGCTAGACCCGGGGGGCTCCAATGAGCAGTTCTTC. The rearrangement links TRBV11-3 to TRBJ2-1, with D perhaps TRBD2 (7 bases). The CDR3 is made up of 15 amino acids. The ends were cut back, 6 bases at V and 6 bases at J, with 18 bases in the middle. CDR1 and CDR2 (germline): SGHNT, YENEEA.

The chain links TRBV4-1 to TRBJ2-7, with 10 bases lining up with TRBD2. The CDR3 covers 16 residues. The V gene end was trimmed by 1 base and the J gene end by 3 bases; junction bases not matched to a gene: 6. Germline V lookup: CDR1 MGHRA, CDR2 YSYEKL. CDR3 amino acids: CASSQVRLAGVYEQYF. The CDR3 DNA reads TGCGCCAGCAGCCAAGTTAGGCTAGCGGGGGTCTACGAGCAGTACTTC.

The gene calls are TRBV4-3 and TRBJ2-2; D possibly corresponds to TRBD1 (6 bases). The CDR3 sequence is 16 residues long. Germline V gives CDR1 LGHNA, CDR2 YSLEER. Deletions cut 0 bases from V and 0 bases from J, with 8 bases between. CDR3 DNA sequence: TGCGCCAGCAGCCAAGACGGGACACCGAACACCGGGGAGCTGTTTTTT. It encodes CASSQDGTPNTGELFF.

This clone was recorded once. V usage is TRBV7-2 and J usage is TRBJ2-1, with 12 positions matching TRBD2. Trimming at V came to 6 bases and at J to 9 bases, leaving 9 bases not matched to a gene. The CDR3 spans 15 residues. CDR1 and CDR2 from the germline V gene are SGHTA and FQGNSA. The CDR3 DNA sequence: TGTGCCAGCAGTCTAGGGCCACTAGCGGGGGGTGAGCAGTTCTTC. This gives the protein CASSLGPLAGGEQFF.

The DNA for the CDR3 is TGTGCCAGCAGCTCAGGGGGTCTGGCCTACGAGCAGTACTTC. Residues: CASSSGGLAYEQYF. The rearrangement joins TRBV27 to TRBJ2-7; 7 bases are a match to TRBD1. This CDR3 region has 14 residues. Germline CDR1 is MNHEY and CDR2 is SMNVEV (reference sequence). The ends lost 6 bases at V and 2 bases at J; junction bases unmatched: 7.

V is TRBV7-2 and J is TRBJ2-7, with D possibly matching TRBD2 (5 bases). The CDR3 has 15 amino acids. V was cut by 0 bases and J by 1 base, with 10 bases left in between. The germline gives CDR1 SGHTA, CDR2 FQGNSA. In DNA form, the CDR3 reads TGTGCCAGCAGCTTAGCGGCGGGCGGTTCCTACGAGCAGTACTTC. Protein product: CASSLAAGGSYEQYF. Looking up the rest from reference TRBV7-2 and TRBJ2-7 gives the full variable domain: GAGVSQSPSNKVTEKGKDVELRCDPISGHTALYWYRQSLGQGLEFLIYFQGNSAPDKSGLPSDRFSAERTGGSVSTLTIQRTQQEDSAVYLCASSLAAGGSYEQYFGPGTRLTVT.